One and the same sample provided the 30 T cell receptor beta chains below, sequenced in a study of blood T cell repertoires in COVID-19. Measured with immunoSEQ multiplex PCR; TCRdb has only the in-frame clones, and not every one. The sample includes fewer than 400,000 clones, approximately 88% seen only once; the top ten take around 9%. The sequencing sample was made of PBMCs or T cells enriched from blood (not recorded which). Every receptor here comes from a woman younger than 35 who had recovered from COVID-19.

The chain carries TRBV7-2 and TRBJ2-4, with 10 bases that match TRBD2. Germline V gene sequence: CDR1 SGHTA, CDR2 FQGNSA. The CDR3 covers 18 residues. V shed 5 bases and J 0 bases; nucleotides not matched to a gene: 10. The CDR3 DNA follows: TGTGCCAGCAGCCCCGGACTAGCGGAGACGCTAGCCAAAAACATTCAGTACTTC. Encoded protein: CASSPGLAETLAKNIQYF.

This clone appeared a single time. The chain has TRBV5-1 and TRBJ2-5; possibly TRBD2 for D (5 bases). Germline V CDR1 and CDR2: SGHRS, YFSETQ. CDR3 length equals 15 residues. The V and J ends lost 4 bases and 1 base respectively, with 14 bases between them. The CDR3 protein is CASSRTGSTQETQYF. CDR3 nucleotides: TGCGCCAGCAGCCGAACGGGATCGACCCAAGAGACCCAGTACTTC.

V is TRBV10-3 and J is TRBJ1-2; 8 bases match TRBD1. CDR3 length equals 16 residues. J gave up 0 bases and V 4 bases, and 7 bases lay outside the gene matches. Germline CDR1 reads ENHRY; CDR2 reads SYGVKD. CDR3 in amino acids: CAISAVTDRANYGYTF. CDR3 in DNA: TGTGCCATCAGTGCCGTAACGGACAGGGCTAACTATGGCTACACCTTC.

The CDR3 DNA reads as TGTGCCAGCAGCCGGGACAGGGGCATTGAAAAACTGTTTTTT. Encoded protein: CASSRDRGIEKLFF. V is TRBV7-9 and J is TRBJ1-4; TRBD1 matches at 10 bases. After removal of 5 bases from V and 7 bases from J, the junction contained 4 bases not matched to a gene. The germline V gene has CDR1 SEHNR and CDR2 FQNEAQ (reference sequence). This CDR3 contains 14 residues.

The CDR3 reads CASSPIGRLATYEQYF. In DNA form, the CDR3 reads TGTGCCAGCAGCCCAATCGGTCGACTAGCAACCTACGAGCAGTACTTC. The chain combines TRBV28 with TRBJ2-7, with 7 bases matching TRBD2. V lost 6 bases and J lost 2; bases outside the gene matches: 13. This CDR3 is built from 16 residues. Germline-derived CDR1 and CDR2 are MDHEN and SYDVKM.

V usage is TRBV10-3 and J usage is TRBJ1-2, with 9 bases matching TRBD1. The CDR3 is made up of 13 amino acids. Trimming at V came to 4 bases and at J to 8 bases, leaving 5 bases not matched to a gene. Germline CDR1 ENHRY, CDR2 SYGVKD. For the CDR3, the DNA is TGTGCCATCAGTGCCGACAGGGGGTGGGGCTACACCTTC. Amino acids: CAISADRGWGYTF.

The chain couples TRBV9 to TRBJ1-3; D uncertain. The ends were cut back, 0 bases at V and 0 bases at J, with 7 bases in the middle. The germline V gene has CDR1 SGDLS and CDR2 YYNGEE. The CDR3 sequence is 15 residues long. CDR3 sequence (DNA): TGTGCCAGCAGCGTAGAGGGAGTCTCTGGAAACACCATATATTTT. Translating gives CASSVEGVSGNTIYF.

The chain recombines TRBV7-9 with TRBJ2-1; 9 nucleotides match TRBD1. Germline V gene sequence: CDR1 SEHNR, CDR2 FQNEAQ (reference sequence). V was clipped by 5 bases and J by 5 bases; unmatched bases: 7. This CDR3 has 15 amino acids. Here the CDR3 DNA reads TGTGCCAGCAGCCCCATAGGACAGGGGAACAATGAGCAGTTCTTC. Protein sequence: CASSPIGQGNNEQFF.

The rearrangement links TRBV6-4 to TRBJ2-1; D gene ambiguous. V lost 8 bases and J lost 8, with 4 bases in between. Germline loops: CDR1 MRHNA, CDR2 SNTAGT. The CDR3 sequence is 9 residues long. The CDR3 here is CASLDEQFF. CDR3 nucleotide sequence: TGTGCCAGCCTCGATGAGCAGTTCTTC.

The chain links TRBV5-8 to TRBJ1-6; 8 positions match TRBD1. The CDR3 sequence is 18 residues long. CDR1 and CDR2 (germline): SGHTS, YDEGEE. V lost 2 bases to trimming and J lost 0 bases; unmatched junction nucleotides: 7. In nucleotides, the CDR3 is TGTGCCAGCAGCTTCGACAGGGGCGGGAGCTCCTATAATTCACCCCTCCACTTT. Protein sequence: CASSFDRGGSSYNSPLHF. The variable domain in full, with the rest retrieved from reference TRBV5-8 and TRBJ1-6, is EAGVTQSPTHLIKTRGQQATLRCSPISGHTSVYWYQQALGLGLQFLLWYDEGEERNRGNFPPRFSGRQFPNYSSELNVNALELEDSALYLCASSFDRGGSSYNSPLHFGNGTRLTVT.

This chain joins TRBV18 and TRBJ1-4; D unclear. Germline CDR1 KGHSH, CDR2 LQKENI. V lost 2 bases to trimming and J lost 7 bases, with 11 bases between them. The CDR3 is made up of 14 amino acids. CDR3: CASSPERVTEKLFF. For the CDR3, the DNA is TGTGCCAGCTCACCAGAGAGGGTAACTGAAAAACTGTTTTTT.

This chain links TRBV9 with TRBJ2-7, with TRBD1 as a possible D gene (5 bases). V was trimmed by 0 bases and J by 3 bases, leaving 19 bases between them. The CDR3 is 17 amino acids. Germline V gives CDR1 SGDLS, CDR2 YYNGEE. The DNA for the CDR3 is TGTGCCAGCAGCGTAGTCAGGGTGAGTAATAGAGACTACGAGCAGTACTTC. It encodes CASSVVRVSNRDYEQYF. The full variable domain, in which reference TRBV9 and TRBJ2-7 provide the parts outside the CDR3, is DSGVTQTPKHLITATGQRVTLRCSPRSGDLSVYWYQQSLDQGLQFLIQYYNGEERAKGNILERFSAQQFPDLHSELNLSSLELGDSALYFCASSVVRVSNRDYEQYFGPGTRLTVT.

The J gene is TRBJ2-1, the V gene TRBV7-2, with D possibly being TRBD2 (6 bases). The CDR3 spans 16 residues. Germline V gives CDR1 SGHTA, CDR2 FQGNSA. V was trimmed by 4 bases and J by 3 bases, leaving 16 bases between them. CDR3 residues: CASSWGGPGLYNEQFF. The CDR3 DNA reads TGTGCCAGCAGCTGGGGAGGACCCGGCCTCTACAATGAGCAGTTCTTC.

CDR3 protein: CASSPWTSGGYEQYF. CDR3 bases: TGTGCCAGTAGTCCATGGACTAGCGGGGGATACGAGCAGTACTTC. This chain connects TRBV19 to TRBJ2-7; 13 bases map to TRBD2. V gave up 5 bases and J gave up 4 bases; unmatched junction bases: 5. The CDR3 sequence is 15 residues long. Per the germline V gene, CDR1 is LNHDA and CDR2 is SQIVND (reference sequence).

The V gene is TRBV18, the J gene TRBJ1-2; D remains ambiguous. The V gene lost 3 bases and the J gene lost 3 bases, with 11 bases spanning the gap. Germline CDR1 KGHSH, CDR2 LQKENI. This CDR3 is 14 amino acids long. This CDR3 reads CASSPKAGDYGYTF. For the CDR3, the DNA is TGTGCCAGCTCACCCAAGGCGGGTGACTATGGCTACACCTTC.

This sequence joins TRBV28 and TRBJ1-2, with D perhaps matching TRBD1 (6 bases). This CDR3 has 14 amino acids. With 5 bases removed from V and 9 bases from J, the gap between germline ends came to 19 bases. CDR1 is MDHEN, CDR2 SYDVKM, per germline. The DNA for the CDR3 is TGTGCCAGCAGTCCCCCCCGGGGGGGGCTGAGCTACACCTTC. This translates into CASSPPRGGLSYTF.

The chain combines TRBV5-5 with TRBJ2-7; the D gene is possibly TRBD1 (5 bases). Germline V gives CDR1 SGHKS, CDR2 YYEKEE (reference sequence). V was shortened by 5 bases and J by 2 bases, with 17 bases between the two germline ends. The CDR3 has 15 amino acids. The CDR3 DNA reads TGTGCCAGCAGTTCGCTAAAGGGGTCCCCCTACGAGCAGTACTTC. The encoded protein is CASSSLKGSPYEQYF.

This clone has a count of ten or more. J is TRBJ2-7 and V is TRBV2; no definite D call. V shed 1 base and J shed 3 bases, with 7 bases lying between them. Germline CDR1 reads SNHLY; CDR2 reads FYNNEI. This CDR3 region has 13 residues. This CDR3 is CASSEDADYEQYF. CDR3 nucleotide sequence: TGTGCCAGCAGTGAAGACGCAGACTACGAGCAGTACTTC.

This clone showed up just once. This chain links TRBV7-3 with TRBJ2-2, with D tentatively TRBD2 (6 bases). Germline V CDR1 and CDR2: SGHTA, FQGTGA. Trimming pared 2 bases from V and 4 bases from J, leaving 14 bases between. There are 16 residues in the CDR3. This chain's CDR3 is CASSLGLARGTGELFF. The DNA of the CDR3 is TGTGCCAGCAGCTTAGGGCTAGCGAGAGGCACCGGGGAGCTGTTTTTT. The full variable domain, rest sourced from reference TRBV7-3 and TRBJ2-2, is GAGVSQTPSNKVTEKGKYVELRCDPISGHTALYWYRQSLGQGPEFLIYFQGTGAADDSGLPNDRFFAVRPEGSVSTLKIQRTERGDSAVYLCASSLGLARGTGELFFGEGSRLTVL.

The chain carries TRBV27 and TRBJ2-7; tentative D call: TRBD2 (6 bases). V was pared by 6 bases and J by 3 bases, with 15 bases between. The CDR3 is 14 amino acids. Per germline, CDR1 MNHEY and CDR2 SMNVEV (reference sequence). Here the CDR3 reads CASSNWAGNYEQYF. The CDR3 DNA reads TGTGCCAGCAGCAACTGGGCGGGAAACTACGAGCAGTACTTC.

The chain uses TRBV2 and TRBJ1-1, with 8 bases lining up with TRBD1. V dropped 6 bases and J dropped 0; count of bases not matched to a gene: 12. Germline loops: CDR1 SNHLY, CDR2 FYNNEI. The CDR3 consists of 17 residues. The CDR3 nucleotides read TGTGCCAGCAGGGAGACAGGGGCCCCCTCTATGAACACTGAAGCTTTCTTT. Residues: CASRETGAPSMNTEAFF.

The V and J genes are TRBV5-1 and TRBJ2-3; 12 bases fit TRBD2. Looked up from germline, CDR1 is SGHRS and CDR2 is YFSETQ. CDR3 length: 17 amino acids. V shed 2 bases, J shed 2 bases, and the junction held 6 bases outside the gene matches. CDR3 amino acids: CASSFRASGGATDTQYF. In DNA form, the CDR3 reads TGCGCCAGCAGCTTCCGCGCTAGCGGGGGGGCCACAGATACGCAGTATTTT.

V usage is TRBV5-1 and J usage is TRBJ1-2, with D possibly matching TRBD1 (6 bases). The CDR3 is made up of 14 amino acids. With 0 bases removed from V and 7 bases from J, the gap between germline ends came to 13 bases. CDR1 is SGHRS, CDR2 YFSETQ, per germline. The CDR3 protein is CASSLEGRGGGYTF. Written as DNA, the CDR3 is TGCGCCAGCAGCTTGGAAGGCAGGGGTGGTGGCTACACCTTC.

This rearrangement joins TRBV28 to TRBJ1-2, with TRBD1 matching 7 bases. The length of the CDR3 is 13 residues. Germline V gene lookup returns CDR1 MDHEN and CDR2 SYDVKM. Trimming cost V 4 bases and J 4 bases; bases outside gene matches: 3. The CDR3 protein is CASSSGQVYGYTF. CDR3 bases: TGTGCCAGCAGTTCTGGACAGGTCTATGGCTACACCTTC.

V and J are TRBV29-1 and TRBJ1-2; 8 bases align to TRBD1. Germline CDR1 and CDR2: SQVTM and ANQGSEA. V dropped 7 bases and J dropped 3; count of bases not matched to a gene: 4. This CDR3 region has 12 residues. As DNA, the CDR3 is TGCAGCGGATCACAGGGGGACTATGGCTACACCTTC. Encoded protein: CSGSQGDYGYTF.

The J gene is TRBJ2-3, the V gene TRBV3-1 (or the pseudogene TRBV3-2); no clear D. Trimming left V 0 bases short and J 3 bases short, with 13 bases between. The CDR3 spans 16 residues. Germline V gene data show CDR1 as LGHDT and CDR2 as YNNKEL (reference sequence). In DNA, the CDR3 is TGTGCCAGCAGCCAAGATATAGATTTGAGGACAGATACGCAGTATTTT. Translation gives CASSQDIDLRTDTQYF.

The chain combines TRBV19 with TRBJ2-1, with 7 bases lining up with TRBD1. Germline V gene lookup returns CDR1 LNHDA and CDR2 SQIVND (reference sequence). V trimming: 5 bases; J trimming: 6 bases; junction bases outside the gene matches: 10. This CDR3 is built from 15 residues. The CDR3 loop reads CASSPYRGRGNEQFF. Written as DNA, the CDR3 is TGTGCCAGTAGTCCATACAGGGGACGTGGCAATGAGCAGTTCTTC.

V usage is TRBV19 and J usage is TRBJ1-2, with 7 bases that match TRBD1. In germline, CDR1 is LNHDA, CDR2 SQIVND (reference sequence). Losses at the gene ends were 8 bases for V and 2 bases for J; bases not matched to a gene: 8. The CDR3 consists of 14 residues. The CDR3, as DNA: TGTGCCAGTCGTCCAGGGGGACTGAACTATGGCTACACCTTC. Amino acids: CASRPGGLNYGYTF.

In its sample, this clone was seen once. The rearrangement links TRBV5-1 to TRBJ1-2, with D possibly TRBD1 on 5 matching bases. Trimming shortened V by 5 bases and J by 6 bases, and 20 bases separated the two germline ends. Germline CDR1 reads SGHRS; CDR2 reads YFSETQ. This CDR3 has 15 residues. DNA for the CDR3: TGCGCCAGCAGTGACCCCGTCCGGGGGTTCAATGGCTACACCTTC. As protein: CASSDPVRGFNGYTF.

The CDR3 DNA follows: TGTGCCAGCAGCCAAGAACACACACGGTTCTTC. Amino acid sequence: CASSQEHTRFF. The chain has TRBV3-1 (or the pseudogene TRBV3-2) and TRBJ2-1; D is undetermined. The germline V and J ends were trimmed by 0 bases and 15 bases, with 9 bases remaining between them. The length of the CDR3 is 11 residues. CDR1 and CDR2 (germline): LGHDT, YNNKEL (reference sequence).